Sequencing of this T cell receptor beta chain was carried out in a study of regulatory T cells in long-lasting Graves disease. V was clipped by 6 bases and J by 1 base, with 9 bases between them. The CDR3 runs 14 residues. This clonotype was counted only a few times. Construction of TCR beta libraries relied on iRepertoire HTBI primers and on Arm-PCR targeting CDR3 regions. TCRdb reprocessed the multiplex PCR reads via MiXCR and lists one record per CDR3 protein. The sample carries 300,000 to 450,000 distinct CDR3 sequences, 15% recorded once. Indicated time point: newly diagnosed GD, antithyroid drugs for less than 3 months. From PBMCs, RNA was extracted and then used to make the TCR library.

The sample here was peripheral blood mononuclear cells (PBMCs), taken at new diagnosis, from a patient treated with antithyroid drugs. The sequence was collected from a female donor with Graves disease. The gene calls are TRBV12-3 or TRBV12-4 and TRBJ2-2, with D perhaps TRBD1 (6 bases). This chain's CDR3 is CASRTTGNTGELFF. The CDR3, as DNA: TGTGCCAGCAGGACGACAGGGAACACCGGGGAGCTGTTTTTT.